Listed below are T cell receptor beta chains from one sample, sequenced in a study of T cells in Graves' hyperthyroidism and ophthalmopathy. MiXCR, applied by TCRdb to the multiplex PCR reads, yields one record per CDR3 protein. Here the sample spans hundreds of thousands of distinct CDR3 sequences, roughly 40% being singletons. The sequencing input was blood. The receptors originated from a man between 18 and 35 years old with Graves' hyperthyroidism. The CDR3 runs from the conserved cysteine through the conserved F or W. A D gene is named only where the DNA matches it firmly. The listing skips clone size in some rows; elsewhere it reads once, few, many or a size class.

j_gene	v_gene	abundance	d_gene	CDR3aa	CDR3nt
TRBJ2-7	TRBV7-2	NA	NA	CASSLEDGTYEQYF	TGTGCCAGCAGCTTAGAGGACGGTACCTACGAGCAGTACTTC
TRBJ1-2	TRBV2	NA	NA	CASREQGSIYTF	TGTGCCAGCAGGGAACAGGGATCGATCTACACCTTC
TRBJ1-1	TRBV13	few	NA	CASSLGRPNTEAFF	TGTGCCAGCAGCTTAGGTAGGCCGAACACTGAAGCTTTCTTT
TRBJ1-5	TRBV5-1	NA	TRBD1	CASSETGQAIQPQHF	TGCGCCAGCAGCGAGACGGGACAGGCAATTCAGCCCCAGCATTTT
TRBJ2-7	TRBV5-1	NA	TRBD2	CASSPGGGHYEQYF	TGCGCCAGCAGCCCGGGGGGGGGACACTACGAGCAGTACTTC
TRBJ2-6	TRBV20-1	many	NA	CSASVSSGANVLTF	TGCAGTGCTAGTGTAAGCTCTGGGGCCAACGTCCTGACTTTC
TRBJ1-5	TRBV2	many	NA	CATRDTVYSNQPQHF	TGTGCCACTCGGGACACTGTATATAGCAATCAGCCCCAGCATTTT
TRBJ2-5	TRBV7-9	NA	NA	CASSAYEQGETQYF	TGTGCCAGCAGCGCTTATGAGCAGGGGGAGACCCAGTACTTC
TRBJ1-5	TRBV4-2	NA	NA	CASSQEFGSNQPQHF	TGTGCCAGCAGCCAAGAGTTCGGTAGCAATCAGCCCCAGCATTTT
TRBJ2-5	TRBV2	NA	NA	CASSESAEQETQYF	TGTGCCAGCAGTGAGTCGGCTGAGCAAGAGACCCAGTACTTC
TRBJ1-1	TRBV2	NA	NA	CASRLAGDLNTEAFF	TGCGCCAGCAGGCTAGCAGGGGACCTGAACACTGAAGCTTTCTTT
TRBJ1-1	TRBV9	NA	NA	CASSVGQTSEAFF	TGTGCCAGCAGCGTAGGGCAGACCTCTGAAGCTTTCTTT
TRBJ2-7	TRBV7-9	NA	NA	CASSPGPPLEQYF	TGTGCCAGCAGCCCGGGACCCCCCCTCGAGCAGTACTTC
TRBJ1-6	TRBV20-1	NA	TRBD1	CSAAPRGLTSPLHF	TGCAGTGCTGCCCCCAGGGGGTTAACGTCACCCCTCCACTTT
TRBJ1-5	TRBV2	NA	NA	CASSETTESNQPQHF	TGTGCCAGCAGTGAGACGACAGAGAGCAATCAGCCCCAGCATTTT
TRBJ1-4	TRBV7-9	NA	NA	CASSFSAEKLFF	TGTGCCAGCAGCTTTTCGGCAGAAAAACTGTTTTTT
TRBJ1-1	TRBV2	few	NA	CASSLQTLNTEAFF	TGTGCCAGCAGCCTACAGACCTTGAACACTGAAGCTTTCTTT
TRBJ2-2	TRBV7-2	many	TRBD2	CASSHLAGAVELFF	TGTGCCAGCAGCCACTTAGCGGGGGCCGTCGAGCTGTTTTTT
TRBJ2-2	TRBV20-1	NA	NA	CSARRLTGELFF	TGCAGTGCTAGACGACTTACCGGGGAGCTGTTTTTT
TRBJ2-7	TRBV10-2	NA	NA	CASKTRTYEQYF	TGCGCCAGCAAGACACGAACCTACGAGCAGTACTTC
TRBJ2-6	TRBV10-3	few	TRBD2	CASSYSPGLAGSGANVLTF	TGTGCCAGCAGTTACTCTCCGGGACTAGCGGGTTCTGGGGCCAACGTCCTGACTTTC
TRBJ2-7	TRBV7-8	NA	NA	CASSTGQSSPQYF	TGTGCCAGCAGCACAGGACAGAGCTCGCCGCAGTACTTC
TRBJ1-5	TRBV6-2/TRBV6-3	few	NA	CASRSAISNQPQHF	TGTGCCAGCAGATCGGCGATTAGCAATCAGCCCCAGCATTTT
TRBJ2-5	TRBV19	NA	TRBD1	CASSMTQGAGETQYF	TGTGCCAGTAGTATGACCCAGGGGGCTGGGGAGACCCAGTACTTC
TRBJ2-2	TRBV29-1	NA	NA	CSFGQGNTGELFF	NA
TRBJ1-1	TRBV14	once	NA	CASSQGGRGLNTEAFF	TGTGCCAGCAGCCAAGGGGGGAGGGGATTGAACACTGAAGCTTTCTTT
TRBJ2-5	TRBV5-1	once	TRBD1	CASNLGQGNEETQYF	TGCGCCAGCAACTTGGGACAGGGCAACGAAGAGACCCAGTACTTC
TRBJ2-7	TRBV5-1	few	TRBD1	CASSPGQGVNYEQYF	TGCGCCAGCAGCCCCGGACAGGGGGTAAACTACGAGCAGTACTTC
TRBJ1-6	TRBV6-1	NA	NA	CASSEAEQHNSPLHF	TGTGCCAGCAGTGAGGCAGAGCAGCATAATTCACCCCTCCACTTT
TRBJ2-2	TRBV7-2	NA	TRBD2	CASSLPRGGINTGELFF	TGTGCCAGCAGCCTACCTCGCGGGGGGATTAACACCGGGGAGCTGTTTTTT
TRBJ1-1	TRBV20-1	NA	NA	CSASWQSNEAFF	TGCAGTGCTAGTTGGCAGTCAAATGAAGCTTTCTTT
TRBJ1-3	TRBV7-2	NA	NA	CASSSEGNTIHF	TGTGCCAGCAGCTCCGAAGGAAACACCATACATTTT
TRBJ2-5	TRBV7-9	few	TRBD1	CASSFPGQQETQYF	TGTGCCAGCAGCTTTCCGGGACAGCAAGAGACCCAGTACTTC
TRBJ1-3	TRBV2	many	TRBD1	CASSPQGPSGNTIYF	TGTGCCAGCAGTCCACAGGGGCCCTCTGGAAACACCATATATTTT
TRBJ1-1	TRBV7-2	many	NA	CASSPSSQGGTEAFF	TGTGCCAGCAGTCCCTCCTCGCAGGGTGGCACTGAAGCTTTCTTT
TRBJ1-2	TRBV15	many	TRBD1	CATSRDVTGAGYGYTF	TGTGCCACCAGCAGAGATGTTACAGGGGCTGGCTATGGCTACACCTTC